What follows are 27 T cell receptor beta chains derived from one specimen sequenced in a study of blood T cells in healthy people across ages. Next came a second PCR, run for about 6 to 11 cycles, which used a sample-barcoded 5' primer along with a J-beta primer mix. From the 5' RACE reads, TCRdb called clonotypes with MiXCR, one entry per CDR3 protein. The data contain 750,000 or so distinct CDR3 sequences, just under 25% of them seen just once; the ten biggest clones take up 9.4%. A further study also used this sample, focusing on T cells of mothers and their children.

Material for sequencing was blood. These receptors came from a boy between 10 and 17 years old in good health.

The rearrangement joins TRBV2 to TRBJ2-1; unclear D gene. V lost 1 base and J lost 0, with 7 bases in between. The V gene's germline CDR1 is SNHLY and CDR2 FYNNEI. This CDR3 spans 15 amino acids. The CDR3 DNA is TGTGCCAGCAGTGAAGACATAGGCTCCTACAATGAGCAGTTCTTC. Translated: CASSEDIGSYNEQFF.

The sample holds a few counts of this clonotype. V gene TRBV7-2 combines with J gene TRBJ2-1, with 10 bases aligning to TRBD2. V dropped 4 bases and J dropped 8; count of bases not matched to a gene: 11. Germline CDR1 and CDR2: SGHTA and FQGNSA. CDR3 length: 16 residues. The CDR3 nucleotides read TGTGCCAGCAGCTCCCCCCGGGCTAGCGGGGGCTATGAGCAGTTCTTC. Translation gives CASSSPRASGGYEQFF.

This clonotype was counted a few times. CDR3 in amino acids: CATGTGGYEQYF. CDR3 nucleotide sequence: TGTGCCACCGGGACAGGGGGCTATGAGCAGTACTTC. This chain joins TRBV28 and TRBJ2-7, with 12 bases matching TRBD1. The CDR3 totals 12 residues. V gave up 10 bases and J gave up 7 bases; unmatched junction bases: 5. Germline loops: CDR1 MDHEN, CDR2 SYDVKM.

There are a few counts of this clonotype. The chain has TRBV3-1 and TRBJ1-1; D unresolved. There are 14 residues in the CDR3. In germline, CDR1 is LGHDT, CDR2 YNNKEL (reference sequence). V was pared by 4 bases and J by 3 bases, with 12 bases between. CDR3 DNA: TGTGCCAGCAGCCCAGTTTTGACCCACACTGAAGCTTTCTTT. It translates to CASSPVLTHTEAFF.

This clonotype was counted a single time. The gene calls are TRBV6-2 or TRBV6-3 and TRBJ2-5; the match to TRBD2 covers 9 bases. From germline, CDR1 is MNHEY and CDR2 SVGEGT. The CDR3 is made up of 15 amino acids. J was trimmed by 5 bases and V by 8 bases; bases with no gene match: 12. This CDR3 reads CASSFLAGYSETQYF. The CDR3, as DNA: TGTGCCAGCTCCTTTCTAGCGGGGTACTCGGAGACCCAGTACTTC.

The chain links TRBV4-2 to TRBJ2-7, with TRBD1 as a possible D gene (5 bases). Germline CDR1 is LGHNA and CDR2 is YNFKEQ. V dropped 0 bases and J dropped 1 base, with 10 bases sitting between them. The CDR3 is 15 residues long. CDR3 in DNA: TGTGCCAGCAGCCAAGATTGGCAGGGTTCCTACGAGCAGTACTTC. It encodes CASSQDWQGSYEQYF.

J is TRBJ2-5 and V is TRBV7-2; unclear D gene. Germline CDR1 and CDR2: SGHTA and FQGNSA. There are 15 residues in the CDR3. Deletions cut 3 bases from V and 1 base from J, with 12 bases between. In nucleotides, the CDR3 is TGTGCCAGCAGCTTGTTAACGAACTTCCAAGAGACCCAGTACTTC. Translating it yields CASSLLTNFQETQYF.

This sequence joins TRBV7-9 and TRBJ2-5; no clear D. Trimming took off 1 base at V and 2 bases at J, with 20 bases between the two ends. Looked up from germline, CDR1 is SEHNR and CDR2 is FQNEAQ (reference sequence). CDR3 size: 18 residues. The CDR3 region has the DNA TGTGCCAGCAGCTTAGTATTGTGGGTGCGGAAGATTCAAGAGACCCAGTACTTC. Amino acids: CASSLVLWVRKIQETQYF.

J is TRBJ2-7 and V is TRBV12-3 or TRBV12-4; TRBD2 matches 8 bases. V shed 7 bases, J shed 0 bases, and the junction held 2 bases outside the gene matches. This CDR3 contains 13 residues. CDR3 amino acids: CASTSGSSYEQYF. In nucleotides, the CDR3 is TGTGCCAGCACGAGCGGGAGCTCCTACGAGCAGTACTTC.

The chain joins TRBV9 to TRBJ2-1; tentatively, D is TRBD1 (6 bases). V was shortened by 0 bases and J by 6 bases, with 13 bases between the two germline ends. The length of the CDR3 is 15 residues. CDR1 is SGDLS and CDR2 is YYNGEE in the germline V gene. CDR3 amino acids: CASSVGGRGTNEQFF. The CDR3 DNA reads TGTGCCAGCAGCGTAGGAGGCAGGGGAACCAATGAGCAGTTCTTC.

Only a few counts were recorded for this clonotype. V and J are TRBV29-1 and TRBJ2-3; 7 bases are shared with TRBD1. Trimming at V came to 6 bases and at J to 6 bases, leaving 9 bases not matched to a gene. Looked up from germline, CDR1 is SQVTM and CDR2 is ANQGSEA. This CDR3 contains 13 residues. Written as DNA, the CDR3 is TGCAGCGTGGCAGGGGGATTTATCGATACGCAGTATTTT. Protein: CSVAGGFIDTQYF.

The chain is built from TRBV2 and TRBJ2-5; TRBD2 matches 9 bases. V was clipped by 1 base and J by 0 bases; unmatched bases: 12. The germline gives CDR1 SNHLY, CDR2 FYNNEI. This CDR3 has 19 residues. CDR3 loop: CASSEVFSGGEMYQETQYF. In DNA form, the CDR3 reads TGTGCCAGCAGTGAAGTGTTTAGCGGGGGCGAAATGTACCAAGAGACCCAGTACTTC.

The CDR3 sequence is CASSVDAGTHNEQFF. DNA of the CDR3: TGTGCCAGCAGCGTAGACGCCGGGACACACAATGAGCAGTTCTTC. V is TRBV9 and J is TRBJ2-1; TRBD1 is a possible D gene (6 bases). Germline CDR1 SGDLS, CDR2 YYNGEE. This CDR3 region has 15 residues. V lost 0 bases and J 5 bases, leaving 12 bases between the germline ends. The whole variable domain, filled in from reference TRBV9 and TRBJ2-1, reads DSGVTQTPKHLITATGQRVTLRCSPRSGDLSVYWYQQSLDQGLQFLIQYYNGEERAKGNILERFSAQQFPDLHSELNLSSLELGDSALYFCASSVDAGTHNEQFFGPGTRLTVL.

This rearrangement joins TRBV29-1 to TRBJ1-1, with 9 bases that match TRBD1. The CDR3 runs to 15 residues. Trimming removed 5 bases from V and 4 bases from J; junction bases left unmatched: 11. The germline V gene has CDR1 SQVTM and CDR2 ANQGSEA. The chain's CDR3 is CSVRTLGQGTTEAFF. DNA for the CDR3: TGCAGCGTTCGAACCCTGGGACAGGGAACCACTGAAGCTTTCTTT.

The DNA of the CDR3 is TGTGCCAGCAGTGCCGGGTCGGATTACACCGGGGAGCTGTTTTTT. As protein: CASSAGSDYTGELFF. The chain uses TRBV28 and TRBJ2-2, with no clear D. This CDR3 region has 15 residues. Germline loops: CDR1 MDHEN, CDR2 SYDVKM. V shed 5 bases and J shed 3 bases, with 13 bases lying between them.

This clonotype was picked up a small number of times. The chain recombines TRBV7-9 with TRBJ2-7; TRBD2 aligns across 8 bases. V trimming: 6 bases; J trimming: 1 base; junction bases outside the gene matches: 8. This CDR3 contains 15 residues. CDR1 is SEHNR, CDR2 FQNEAQ, per germline (reference sequence). The CDR3 region has the DNA TGTGCCAGCAGTTATACTAGCGGTACTTCCTACGAGCAGTACTTC. This gives the protein CASSYTSGTSYEQYF.

V usage is TRBV5-1 and J usage is TRBJ2-3, with 8 bases lining up with TRBD2. The CDR3 sequence is 14 residues long. Per germline, CDR1 SGHRS and CDR2 YFSETQ. Trimming removed 6 bases from V and 4 bases from J; junction bases left unmatched: 7. The CDR3 region has the DNA TGCGCCAGCATCCCCGGGGGGGTACCAGATACGCAGTATTTT. Protein sequence: CASIPGGVPDTQYF.

CDR3 residues: CSARVLFYGYTF. The CDR3 region has the DNA TGCAGTGCTAGAGTCCTGTTCTATGGCTACACCTTC. The rearrangement joins TRBV20-1 to TRBJ1-2, with no clear D. In germline, CDR1 is DFQATT, CDR2 SNEGSKA (reference sequence). CDR3 length: 12 residues. V gave up 1 base and J gave up 4 bases, with 7 bases separating them.

This clonotype was detected a few times. This chain connects TRBV29-1 to TRBJ2-5; D is undetermined. Germline V gene sequence: CDR1 SQVTM, CDR2 ANQGSEA. The ends were cut back, 3 bases at V and 4 bases at J, with 12 bases in the middle. CDR3 length: 13 residues. The CDR3 DNA reads TGCAGCGTTGACTTGGCAGGCGCAGAGACCCAGTACTTC. Amino acid sequence: CSVDLAGAETQYF.

The table lists this clonotype with a few counts. The V and J genes are TRBV20-1 and TRBJ2-1; unclear D gene. The closer fit of TRBJ2-5 to the DNA end suggests the J call may be wrong. There are 14 residues in the CDR3. The V gene's germline CDR1 is DFQATT and CDR2 SNEGSKA (reference sequence). The CDR3 here is CSARDGWGQETQYF. The CDR3 DNA is TGCAGTGCTAGAGATGGTTGGGGTCAAGAGACCCAGTACTTC.

The rearrangement uses TRBV7-8 and TRBJ2-5; 8 nucleotides line up with TRBD2. CDR1 is SGHVS, CDR2 FQNEAQ, per germline. The CDR3 covers 15 residues. V lost 4 bases, J lost 7 bases, and 11 bases stayed unmatched. The CDR3 region is CASSSEAGAPPTQYF. The DNA for the CDR3 is TGTGCCAGCAGCTCCGAAGCGGGAGCGCCACCGACCCAGTACTTC.

The rearrangement joins TRBV5-6 to TRBJ2-5, with TRBD1 matching 9 bases. The J call may be faulty, since TRBJ2-1 better matches the DNA end. The CDR3 runs 15 residues. The germline CDR1 and CDR2 sequences are SGHDT and YYEEEE. The CDR3 region has the DNA TGTGCCAGCAGCCAAGACAGGGGGAGTAGGAATGAGCAGTTCTTC. Translated, it gives CASSQDRGSRNEQFF.

In DNA, the CDR3 is TGCAGTGCTAGCGGTGACCCGACCCGACCCCCGAGAGAGCAGTACTTC. It yields the protein CSASGDPTRPPREQYF. The chain links TRBV20-1 to TRBJ2-7; D unresolved. This CDR3 has 16 amino acids. V lost 3 bases to trimming and J lost 7 bases, with 25 bases between them. From germline, CDR1 is DFQATT and CDR2 SNEGSKA (reference sequence).

This clonotype occurred a few times. The chain is built from TRBV7-2 and TRBJ2-3; 7 positions agree with TRBD2. CDR3 size: 19 residues. V lost 5 bases and J lost 3; bases outside the gene matches: 20. CDR1 and CDR2 from the germline V gene are SGHTA and FQGNSA. CDR3 residues: CASSQETGLSREKTDTQYF. The DNA of the CDR3 is TGTGCCAGCAGCCAAGAAACGGGACTAAGTAGGGAAAAAACAGATACGCAGTATTTT.

The genes are TRBV28 and TRBJ2-2, with D uncertain. The CDR3 spans 14 residues. V was trimmed by 7 bases and J by 3 bases, leaving 12 bases between them. CDR1 is MDHEN, CDR2 SYDVKM, per germline. The CDR3 is CASKPTPDTGELFF. In DNA, the CDR3 is TGTGCCAGCAAGCCAACCCCAGACACCGGGGAGCTGTTTTTT. The whole variable domain, remainder taken from reference TRBV28 and TRBJ2-2, is DVKVTQSSRYLVKRTGEKVFLECVQDMDHENMFWYRQDPGLGLRLIYFSYDVKMKEKGDIPEGYSVSREKKERFSLILESASTNQTSMYLCASKPTPDTGELFFGEGSRLTVL.

This clonotype was seen more than once but under ten times. CDR3 nucleotide sequence: TGTGCCATCAGTGACTACAGGGGGACCGGGGAGCTGTTTTTT. It translates to CAISDYRGTGELFF. The chain carries TRBV10-3 and TRBJ2-2; 8 bases are shared with TRBD1. The CDR3 has 14 residues. Germline V gene lookup returns CDR1 ENHRY and CDR2 SYGVKD. The V and J ends lost 3 bases and 5 bases, in that order; junction bases with no gene match: 2.

This clonotype was detected a few times. The CDR3 DNA reads TGCGCCAGCAGCCACCCCGGAAACGGACTCAACTACAATGAGCAGTTCTTC. Its translation is CASSHPGNGLNYNEQFF. The chain has TRBV4-1 and TRBJ2-1, with D tentatively TRBD2 (5 bases). The CDR3 is 17 residues long. Germline values: CDR1 MGHRA, CDR2 YSYEKL. V was clipped by 3 bases and J by 3 bases, with 18 bases between them.